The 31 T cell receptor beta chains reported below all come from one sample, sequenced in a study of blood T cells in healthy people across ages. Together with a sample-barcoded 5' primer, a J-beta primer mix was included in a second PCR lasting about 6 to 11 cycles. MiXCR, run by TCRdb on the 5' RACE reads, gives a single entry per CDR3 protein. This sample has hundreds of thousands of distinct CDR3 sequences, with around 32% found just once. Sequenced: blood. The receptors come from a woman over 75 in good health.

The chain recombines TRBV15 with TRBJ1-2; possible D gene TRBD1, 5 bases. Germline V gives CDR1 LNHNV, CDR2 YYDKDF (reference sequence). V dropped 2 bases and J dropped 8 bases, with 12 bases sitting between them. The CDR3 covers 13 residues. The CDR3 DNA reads TGTGCCACCAGCAGAATTCAGGGAGGCGGCTACACCTTC. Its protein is CATSRIQGGGYTF.

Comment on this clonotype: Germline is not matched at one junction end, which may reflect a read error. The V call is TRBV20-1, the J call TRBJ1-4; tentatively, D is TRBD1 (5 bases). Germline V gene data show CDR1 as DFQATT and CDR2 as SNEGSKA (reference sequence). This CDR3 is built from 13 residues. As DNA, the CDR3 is TGCAGTGCTAGAGATTTGGGGGGAGAAAAACGGTTTTTT. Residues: CSARDLGGEKRFF.

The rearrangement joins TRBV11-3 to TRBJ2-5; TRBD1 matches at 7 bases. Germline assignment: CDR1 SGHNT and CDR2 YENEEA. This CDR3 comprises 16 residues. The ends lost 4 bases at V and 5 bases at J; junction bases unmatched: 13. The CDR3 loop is CASSSGVTGESETQYF. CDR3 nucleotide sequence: TGTGCCAGCAGCTCTGGGGTCACAGGGGAGTCGGAGACCCAGTACTTC.

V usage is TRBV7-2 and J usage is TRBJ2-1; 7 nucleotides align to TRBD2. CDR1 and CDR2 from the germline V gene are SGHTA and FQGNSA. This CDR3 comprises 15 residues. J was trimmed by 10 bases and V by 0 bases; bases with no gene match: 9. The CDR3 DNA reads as TGTGCCAGCAGCTTAGCCCTAGCGGTACCCTACGAGCAGTTCTTC. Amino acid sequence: CASSLALAVPYEQFF.

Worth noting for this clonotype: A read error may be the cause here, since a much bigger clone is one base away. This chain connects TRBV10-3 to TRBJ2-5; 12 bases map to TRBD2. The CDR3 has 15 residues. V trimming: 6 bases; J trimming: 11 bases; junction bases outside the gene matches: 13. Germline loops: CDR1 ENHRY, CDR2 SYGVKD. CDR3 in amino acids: CAIRSSGGANNEQYF. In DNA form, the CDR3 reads TGTGCCATCAGGTCTAGCGGGGGGGCGAATAATGAGCAGTACTTC.

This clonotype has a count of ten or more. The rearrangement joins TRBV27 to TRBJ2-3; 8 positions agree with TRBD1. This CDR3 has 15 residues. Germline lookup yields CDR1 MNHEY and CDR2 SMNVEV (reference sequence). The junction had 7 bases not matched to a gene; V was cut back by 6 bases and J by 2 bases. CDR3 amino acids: CASSARTGSTDTQYF. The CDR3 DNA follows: TGTGCCAGCAGCGCCAGGACAGGGTCCACAGATACGCAGTATTTT.

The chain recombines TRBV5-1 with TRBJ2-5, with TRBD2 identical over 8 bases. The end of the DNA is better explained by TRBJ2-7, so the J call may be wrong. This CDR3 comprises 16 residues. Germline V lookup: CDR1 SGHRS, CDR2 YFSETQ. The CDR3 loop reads CASSERTGTREGEQYF. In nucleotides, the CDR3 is TGCGCCAGCAGCGAACGTACCGGGACTAGAGAGGGCGAGCAGTACTTC.

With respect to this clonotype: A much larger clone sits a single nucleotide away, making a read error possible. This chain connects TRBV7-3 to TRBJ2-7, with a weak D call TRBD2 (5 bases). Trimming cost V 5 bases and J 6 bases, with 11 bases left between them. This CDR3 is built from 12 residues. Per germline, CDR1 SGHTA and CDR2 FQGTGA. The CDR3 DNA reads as TGTGCCAGCAGCCCAGTCCGGGGCGAGCAGTACTTC. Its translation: CASSPVRGEQYF.

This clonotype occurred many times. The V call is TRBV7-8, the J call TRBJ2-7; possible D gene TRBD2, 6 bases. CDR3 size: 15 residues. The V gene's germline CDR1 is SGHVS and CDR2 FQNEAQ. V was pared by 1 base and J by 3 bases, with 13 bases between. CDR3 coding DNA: TGTGCCAGCAGCTTAGTGCCGGACTACTACTACGAGCAGTACTTC. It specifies CASSLVPDYYYEQYF.

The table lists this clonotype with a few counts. The CDR3 spells CASSFGQMNTEAFF. The CDR3 DNA is TGTGCCAGCAGCTTCGGGCAGATGAACACTGAAGCTTTCTTT. This sequence joins TRBV13 and TRBJ1-1; D gene ambiguous. The CDR3 sequence is 14 residues long. CDR1 is PRHDT and CDR2 is FYEKMQ in the germline V gene (reference sequence). The V and J ends lost 3 bases and 0 bases respectively, with 8 bases between them.

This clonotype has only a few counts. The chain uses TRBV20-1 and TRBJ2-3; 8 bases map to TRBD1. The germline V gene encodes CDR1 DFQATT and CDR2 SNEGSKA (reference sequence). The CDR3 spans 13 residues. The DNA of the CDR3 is TGCGGACCCCGGGACAGGATGACAGATGCGCGGTATTTT. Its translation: CGPRDRMTDARYF.

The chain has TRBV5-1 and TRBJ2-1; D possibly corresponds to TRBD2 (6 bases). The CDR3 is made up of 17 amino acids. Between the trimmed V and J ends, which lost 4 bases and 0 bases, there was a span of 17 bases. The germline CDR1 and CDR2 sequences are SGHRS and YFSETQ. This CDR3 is CASSPGTLLSSYNEQFF. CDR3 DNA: TGCGCCAGCAGCCCGGGGACTCTCCTATCCTCCTACAATGAGCAGTTCTTC.

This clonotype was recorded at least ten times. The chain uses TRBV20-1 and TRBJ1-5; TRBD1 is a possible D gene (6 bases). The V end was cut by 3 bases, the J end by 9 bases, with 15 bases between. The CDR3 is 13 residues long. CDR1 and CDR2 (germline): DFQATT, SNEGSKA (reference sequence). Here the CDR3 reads CSARRDKGRPQHF. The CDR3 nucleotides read TGCAGTGCTAGGCGGGACAAAGGACGGCCCCAGCATTTT.

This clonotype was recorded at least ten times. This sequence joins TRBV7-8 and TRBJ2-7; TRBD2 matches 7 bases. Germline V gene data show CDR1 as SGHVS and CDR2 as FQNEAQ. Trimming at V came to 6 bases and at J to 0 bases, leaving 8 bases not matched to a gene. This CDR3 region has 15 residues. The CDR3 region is CASSALPGGSYEQYF. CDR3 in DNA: TGTGCCAGCAGTGCCCTACCGGGGGGCTCCTACGAGCAGTACTTC.

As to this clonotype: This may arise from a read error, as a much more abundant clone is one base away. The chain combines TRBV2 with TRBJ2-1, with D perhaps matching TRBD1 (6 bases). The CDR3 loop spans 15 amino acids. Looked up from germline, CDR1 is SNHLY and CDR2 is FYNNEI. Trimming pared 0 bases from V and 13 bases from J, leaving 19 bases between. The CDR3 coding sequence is TGTGCCAGCAGTGAAGCTACAGGGAGACAAGAGACCCAGTTCTTC. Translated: CASSEATGRQETQFF.

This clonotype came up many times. The CDR3 DNA sequence: TGTGCCAGCAGCTCGGGGAATCGAGGGAATGAGCAGTTCTTC. Translation: CASSSGNRGNEQFF. The chain is built from TRBV5-4 and TRBJ2-1; D possibly corresponds to TRBD2 (5 bases). Germline CDR1 is SGHNT and CDR2 is YYREEE (reference sequence). V lost 3 bases to trimming and J lost 7 bases, with 14 bases between them. This CDR3 comprises 14 residues. The variable domain in full, with the rest retrieved from reference TRBV5-4 and TRBJ2-1, is ETGVTQSPTHLIKTRGQQVTLRCSSQSGHNTVSWYQQALGQGPQFIFQYYREEENGRGNFPPRFSGLQFPNYSSELNVNALELDDSALYLCASSSGNRGNEQFFGPGTRLTVL.

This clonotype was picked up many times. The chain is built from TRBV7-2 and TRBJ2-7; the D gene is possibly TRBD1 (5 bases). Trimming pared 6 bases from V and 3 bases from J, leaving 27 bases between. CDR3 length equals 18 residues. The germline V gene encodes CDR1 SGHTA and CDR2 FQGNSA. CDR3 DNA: TGTGCCAGCAGTCTGTACGCAGGGTCCCCCTCTAGGCTCTACGAGCAGTACTTC. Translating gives CASSLYAGSPSRLYEQYF.

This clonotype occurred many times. DNA for the CDR3: TGTGCCAGCTCACAAGACTTGAAGGGTGGCTACACCTTC. It encodes CASSQDLKGGYTF. V is TRBV18 and J is TRBJ1-2; D is undetermined. Germline assignment: CDR1 KGHSH and CDR2 LQKENI. The V and J ends lost 4 bases and 7 bases respectively, with 13 bases between them. The CDR3 loop spans 13 amino acids.

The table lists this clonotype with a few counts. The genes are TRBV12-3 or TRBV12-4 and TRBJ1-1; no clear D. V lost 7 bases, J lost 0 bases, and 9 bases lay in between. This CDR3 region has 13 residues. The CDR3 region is CASTKRMNTEAFF. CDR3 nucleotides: TGTGCCAGCACCAAACGGATGAACACTGAAGCTTTCTTT.

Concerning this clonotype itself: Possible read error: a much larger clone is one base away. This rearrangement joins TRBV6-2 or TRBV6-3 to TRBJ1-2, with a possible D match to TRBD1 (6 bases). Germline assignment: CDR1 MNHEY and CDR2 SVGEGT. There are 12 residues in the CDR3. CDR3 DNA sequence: TGTGCCTGCAGTTACGGGGGCCGCGGCTACACCTTC. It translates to CACSYGGRGYTF.

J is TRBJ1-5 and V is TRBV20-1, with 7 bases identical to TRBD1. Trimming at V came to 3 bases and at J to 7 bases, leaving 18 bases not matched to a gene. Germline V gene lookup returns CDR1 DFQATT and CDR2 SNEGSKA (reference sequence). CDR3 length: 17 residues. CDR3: CSASLPQGQRLGQPQHF. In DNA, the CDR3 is TGCAGTGCTAGCCTCCCCCAGGGACAGCGATTGGGGCAGCCCCAGCATTTT.

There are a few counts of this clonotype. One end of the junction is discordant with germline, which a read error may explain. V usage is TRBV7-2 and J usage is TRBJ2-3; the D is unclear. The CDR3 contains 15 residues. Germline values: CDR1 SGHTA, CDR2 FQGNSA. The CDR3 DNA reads TGTGCCAGCGGCTTAGTAAAGGGATTTACAGATGCGCAGTATTTT. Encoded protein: CASGLVKGFTDAQYF.

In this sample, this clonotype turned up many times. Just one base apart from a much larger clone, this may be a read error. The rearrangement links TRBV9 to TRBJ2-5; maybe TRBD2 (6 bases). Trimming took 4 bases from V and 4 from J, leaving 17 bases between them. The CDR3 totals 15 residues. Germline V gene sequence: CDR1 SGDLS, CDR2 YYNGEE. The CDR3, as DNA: TGTGCCAGCAGCATTTCCGGGTTGGGAGGAGAGACCCAGTACTTC. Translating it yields CASSISGLGGETQYF.

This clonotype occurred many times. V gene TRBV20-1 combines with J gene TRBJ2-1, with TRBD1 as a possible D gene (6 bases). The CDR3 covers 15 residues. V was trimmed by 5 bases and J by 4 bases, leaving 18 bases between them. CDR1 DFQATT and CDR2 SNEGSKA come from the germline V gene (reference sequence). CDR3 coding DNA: TGCAGTGCTGCGGCCCCCAGGGGAAGATACAATGAGCAGTTCTTC. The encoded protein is CSAAAPRGRYNEQFF.

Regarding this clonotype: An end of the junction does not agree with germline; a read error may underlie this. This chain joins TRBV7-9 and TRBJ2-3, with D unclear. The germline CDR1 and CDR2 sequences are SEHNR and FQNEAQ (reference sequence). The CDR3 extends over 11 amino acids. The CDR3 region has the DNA TGCGCCAGCAGCTTGGTAGATTTTCAGTATTTT. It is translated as CASSLVDFQYF.

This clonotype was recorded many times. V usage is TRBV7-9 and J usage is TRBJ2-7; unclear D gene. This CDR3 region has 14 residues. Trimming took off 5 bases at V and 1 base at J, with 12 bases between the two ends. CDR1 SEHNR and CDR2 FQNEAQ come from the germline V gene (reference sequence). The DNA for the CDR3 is TGTGCCAGCAGCCCCACGGATAAGTCCTACGAGCAGTACTTC. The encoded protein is CASSPTDKSYEQYF.

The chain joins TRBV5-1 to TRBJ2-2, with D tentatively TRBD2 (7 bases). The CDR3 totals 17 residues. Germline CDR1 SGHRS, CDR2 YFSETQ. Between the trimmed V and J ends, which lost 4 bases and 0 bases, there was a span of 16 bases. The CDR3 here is CASSRRGAGANTGELFF. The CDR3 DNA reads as TGCGCCAGCAGCCGACGGGGGGCGGGGGCGAACACCGGGGAGCTGTTTTTT.

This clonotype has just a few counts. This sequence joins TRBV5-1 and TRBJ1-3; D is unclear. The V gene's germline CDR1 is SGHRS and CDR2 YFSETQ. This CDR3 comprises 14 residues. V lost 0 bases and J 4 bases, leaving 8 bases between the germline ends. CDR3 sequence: CASSLGQAGNTIYF. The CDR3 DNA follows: TGCGCCAGCAGCTTGGGCCAGGCCGGAAACACCATATATTTT.

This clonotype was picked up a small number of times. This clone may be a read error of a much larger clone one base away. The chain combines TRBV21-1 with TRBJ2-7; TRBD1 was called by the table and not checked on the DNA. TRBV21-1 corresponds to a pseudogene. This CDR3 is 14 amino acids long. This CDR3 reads CASSSRQGADEQYF. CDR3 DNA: TGTGCCAGCAGCTCCCGACAGGGGGCGGATGAGCAGTACTTC.

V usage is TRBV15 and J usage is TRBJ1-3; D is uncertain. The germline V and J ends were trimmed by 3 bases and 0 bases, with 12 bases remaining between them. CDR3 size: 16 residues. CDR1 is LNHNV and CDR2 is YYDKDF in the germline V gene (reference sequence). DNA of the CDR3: TGTGCCACCAGCAGGATCCCCGGGAACTCTGGAAACACCATATATTTT. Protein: CATSRIPGNSGNTIYF. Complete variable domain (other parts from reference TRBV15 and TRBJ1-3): DAMVIQNPRYQVTQFGKPVTLSCSQTLNHNVMYWYQQKSSQAPKLLFHYYDKDFNNEADTPDNFQSRRPNTSFCFLDIRSPGLGDTAMYLCATSRIPGNSGNTIYFGEGSWLTVV.

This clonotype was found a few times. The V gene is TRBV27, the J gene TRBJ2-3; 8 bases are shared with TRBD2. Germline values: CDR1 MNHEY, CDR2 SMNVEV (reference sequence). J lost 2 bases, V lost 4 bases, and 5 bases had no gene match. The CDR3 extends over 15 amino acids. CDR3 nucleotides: TGTGCCAGCAGTTCCCGCGGGGGGTTCACAGATACGCAGTATTTT. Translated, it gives CASSSRGGFTDTQYF.